This T cell receptor (beta chain) emerged from a study of CD4 T cells in relation to SARS-CoV-2 and coronaviruses. Study-wide background: After about nine days of antigen culture, PBMC TCR beta CDR3s were sequenced.

Study observations and caveats: The cross-reactivity analysis covered only spike protein, not other viral proteins. No donor gave both pre-pandemic and post-infection samples. In around 60% of donors, memory CD4+ clonotypes crossrecognized SARS-CoV-2 and at least one common cold coronavirus spike.

Sequencing was performed with immunoSEQ multiplex PCR; in TCRdb, only in-frame clones are kept and a portion is missing. The sample comprises 26,000 or so clones, 60% to 80% of which are singletons, and under 30% rests with the top ten. As regards this clone: Its antigen is not known.

CDR3 length: 16 amino acids. The V end was cut by 1 base, the J end by 9 bases, with 19 bases between. Per germline, CDR1 SGHVS and CDR2 FNYEAQ. CD4+ T cells from unexposed donors were obtained before the COVID-19 pandemic (2011-2018). Isolation of CD4+ T cells took place after nine to ten days in culture. The sample taken for sequencing was CD4+ T cells from PBMCs, cultured in vitro. This TCR was recovered from a human donor in good health. The chain employs TRBV7-6 and TRBJ1-5, with D perhaps TRBD1 (5 bases). CDR3 region: CASSLGSAQQVGPQHF. In nucleotides, the CDR3 is TGTGCCAGCAGCTTAGGGTCGGCTCAACAGGTGGGGCCCCAGCATTTT.